This is a list of T cell receptor beta chains from one sample in a study of blood T cell repertoires in COVID-19. Generated by immunoSEQ multiplex PCR, the TCRdb table keeps only in-frame clones and is missing some. The sample shows roughly 370,000 clones, 85% to 90% of them seen only once. The sequencing input was PBMCs or T cells enriched from blood (not recorded which). Receptors were obtained from a woman in her 50s who had recovered from COVID-19. CDR3s include the opening cysteine and the closing phenylalanine or tryptophan. A D gene is named only where the DNA matches it firmly. Clone size is shown for a subset of rows, as once, few, many or a class of expanded clone.

j_call d_call v_call clone_size cdr3_aa cdr3_nt
TRBJ2-7 TRBD2 TRBV24-1 once CATSLGGGTTYEQYF TGTGCCACCAGTCTCGGCGGGGGAACAACCTACGAGCAGTACTTC
TRBJ2-1 . TRBV27 once CASRGLTNEQFF TGTGCCAGCAGAGGACTAACAAATGAGCAGTTCTTC
TRBJ2-5 . TRBV5-4 . CASSLWGGGQTQYF TGTGCCAGCAGCTTGTGGGGGGGCGGACAGACCCAGTACTTC
TRBJ1-1 . TRBV7-2 . CASGGQPNTEAFF TGTGCCAGCGGTGGACAGCCGAACACTGAAGCTTTCTTT
TRBJ1-2 . TRBV5-6 . CASSLTDYGYTF TGTGCCAGCAGCTTGACAGACTATGGCTACACCTTC
TRBJ1-1 . TRBV9 . CASSVGIGLGDTEAFF TGTGCCAGCAGCGTAGGAATAGGCCTAGGGGACACTGAAGCTTTCTTT
TRBJ2-3 . TRBV4-1 . CASSQEVRLGPGDTQYF TGCGCCAGCAGCCAAGAGGTGAGACTAGGGCCCGGCGATACGCAGTATTTT
TRBJ1-3 . TRBV19 once CASRNTGNTIYF TGTGCCAGTAGGAACACTGGAAACACCATATATTTT
TRBJ1-1 . TRBV30 . CAWGGVGTEAFF TGTGCCTGGGGCGGGGTAGGTACTGAAGCTTTCTTT
TRBJ2-3 TRBD1 TRBV30 . CAWSVGSGTDTDTQYF TGTGCCTGGAGTGTAGGGTCCGGGACAGACACAGATACGCAGTATTTT
TRBJ1-1 . TRBV7-9 . CASSLALFTEAFF TGTGCCAGCAGCTTAGCCCTCTTCACTGAAGCTTTCTTT
TRBJ2-6 . TRBV5-1 . CASSLELDSGANVLTF TGCGCCAGCAGCTTGGAATTAGACTCTGGGGCCAACGTCCTGACTTTC
TRBJ2-1 . TRBV19 . CASSIGTIHEQFF TGTGCCAGTAGTATCGGGACAATTCATGAGCAGTTCTTC
TRBJ1-3 TRBD1 TRBV4-3 . CASSQERQGTIYF TGCGCCAGCAGCCAAGAGAGACAGGGCACCATATATTTT
TRBJ1-1 . TRBV5-6 . CASSLAWSGTEAFF TGTGCCAGCAGCTTGGCTTGGTCGGGCACTGAAGCTTTCTTT
TRBJ1-2 TRBD1 TRBV7-9 . CASSTLPRQGVIGNYGYTF TGTGCCAGCAGCACGTTGCCCCGGCAGGGGGTGATTGGTAACTATGGCTACACCTTC
TRBJ1-1 . TRBV28 . CASSFLGGLNTEAFF TGTGCCAGCAGTTTCCTAGGGGGATTGAACACTGAAGCTTTCTTT
TRBJ1-3 . TRBV14 . CASSQGSNSGNTIYF TGTGCCAGCAGCCAAGGGAGCAACTCTGGAAACACCATATATTTT
TRBJ1-5 TRBD1 TRBV3-1/TRBV3-2 few CASSLEQGAPNQPQHF TGTGCCAGCAGCCTCGAACAGGGGGCCCCAAATCAGCCCCAGCATTTT
TRBJ2-7 TRBD1 TRBV6-2/TRBV6-3 . CASSYEGTGRVLYYEQYF TGTGCCAGCAGTTACGAAGGGACAGGGCGGGTCTTATACTACGAGCAGTACTTC
TRBJ2-3 TRBD2 TRBV19 . CASSSQLAGGTDTQYF TGTGCCAGTAGTTCTCAACTAGCGGGGGGCACAGATACGCAGTATTTT
TRBJ1-5 . TRBV7-2 . CASSLSTGSNQPQHF TGTGCCAGCAGCTTAAGTACAGGCAGCAATCAGCCCCAGCATTTT
TRBJ1-5 TRBD1 TRBV4-3 . CASSQDRAAGQGVPQPQHF TGCGCCAGCAGCCAAGATAGGGCCGCGGGACAGGGGGTACCGCAGCCCCAGCATTTT
TRBJ2-5 TRBD2 TRBV9 . CASSVGVGGQETQYF TGTGCCAGCAGCGTAGGTGTCGGGGGGCAAGAGACCCAGTACTTC
TRBJ2-3 TRBD2 TRBV6-5 . CASSSGGGTDTQYF TGTGCCAGCAGTAGCGGGGGGGGCACAGATACGCAGTATTTT
TRBJ2-1 TRBD1 TRBV3-1/TRBV3-2 . CASSDRVGQGVNEQFF TGTGCCAGCAGCGACCGCGTGGGACAGGGGGTCAATGAGCAGTTCTTC
TRBJ1-6 TRBD1 TRBV19 . CASSIAKQGRGFSPLHF TGTGCCAGTAGTATAGCCAAACAGGGGCGCGGATTTTCACCCCTCCACTTT
TRBJ2-7 . TRBV27 . CASSYGAASLEQYF TGTGCCAGCTCATATGGGGCAGCCTCTCTCGAGCAGTACTTC
TRBJ1-2 . TRBV5-6 few CASSWSGGYTF TGTGCCAGCAGCTGGAGTGGTGGCTACACCTTC
TRBJ2-3 TRBD1 TRBV7-9 . CASSLGDRGLDSSTDTQYF TGTGCCAGCAGCTTAGGGGACAGGGGGCTCGATTCGAGCACAGATACGCAGTATTTT
TRBJ1-2 . TRBV20-1 . CSARPGYGYTF TGCAGTGCTAGACCCGGCTATGGCTACACCTTC
TRBJ2-3 TRBD2 TRBV6-7 few CASSFLLAGEGTDTQYF TGTGCCAGCAGTTTTCTTCTAGCGGGGGAGGGAACAGATACGCAGTATTTT
TRBJ1-5 TRBD1 TRBV19 once CASSIDPFGTGLQPQHF TGTGCCAGTAGTATAGATCCTTTTGGGACAGGGCTTCAGCCCCAGCATTTT
TRBJ1-5 TRBD1 TRBV9 . CASSAGQRLNQPQHF TGTGCCAGCAGCGCGGGACAGCGTCTAAATCAGCCCCAGCATTTT
TRBJ1-1 . TRBV19 . CASSVIDRPNTEAFF TGTGCCAGTAGTGTAATCGACAGGCCGAACACTGAAGCTTTCTTT
TRBJ1-2 . TRBV29-1 . CSVEEKGLGGPNYGYTF TGCAGCGTTGAAGAGAAAGGTTTGGGGGGTCCTAACTATGGCTACACCTTC
TRBJ1-1 . TRBV30 . CAWSGMTGDGAFF TGTGCCTGGAGCGGGATGACAGGAGATGGAGCTTTCTTT
TRBJ1-2 . TRBV28 . CASSPALNGYGYTF TGTGCCAGCAGTCCTGCGCTTAACGGGTACGGCTACACCTTC
TRBJ2-7 . TRBV30 . CAWSGTGQTTYEQYF TGTGCCTGGAGTGGGACCGGACAGACTACCTACGAGCAGTACTTC
TRBJ1-2 TRBD1 TRBV10-3 few CAISDGGQGGSGYTF TGTGCCATCAGTGACGGGGGACAGGGTGGCTCTGGCTACACCTTC
TRBJ2-2 . TRBV5-4 . CASSPKGGDTGELFF TGTGCCAGCAGCCCTAAGGGGGGGGACACCGGGGAGCTGTTTTTT
TRBJ1-3 TRBD1 TRBV3-1/TRBV3-2 . CASGGGFGNTIYF TGTGCCAGCGGAGGGGGCTTTGGAAACACCATATATTTT
TRBJ2-1 . TRBV18 . CASSPRTANEQFF TGTGCCAGCTCACCTAGGACAGCCAATGAGCAGTTCTTC
TRBJ1-4 TRBD1 TRBV19 . CASSTTGGKTTNEKLFF TGTGCCAGTAGTACCACAGGGGGCAAAACAACTAATGAAAAACTGTTTTTT
TRBJ1-6 . TRBV19 . CASRDTGANNSPLHF TGTGCCAGTAGGGATACAGGAGCCAATAATTCACCCCTCCACTTT
TRBJ2-2 TRBD2 TRBV24-1 . CATSEAGFDTGELFF TGTGCCACCAGTGAAGCGGGGTTCGACACCGGGGAGCTGTTTTTT
TRBJ1-2 TRBD1 TRBV19 . CASSPDDSPGQGAYGYTF TGTGCCAGTAGTCCCGATGATTCACCGGGACAGGGGGCGTATGGCTACACCTTC
TRBJ2-7 TRBD2 TRBV5-6 . CASSWGGVHEQYF TGTGCCAGCAGCTGGGGGGGAGTCCACGAGCAGTACTTC
TRBJ2-7 . TRBV4-1 . CASSQDRLQGMYEQYF TGCGCCAGCAGCCAAGATCGTTTACAGGGTATGTACGAGCAGTACTTC
TRBJ1-5 . TRBV4-1 . CASSQDGPGGIGQPQHF TGCGCCAGCAGCCAAGATGGCCCGGGGGGTATTGGTCAGCCCCAGCATTTT
TRBJ1-2 TRBD1 TRBV7-2 . CASSSQDGDRGLGYTF TGTGCCAGCAGCTCACAGGACGGGGACAGGGGGTTGGGCTACACCTTC
TRBJ1-1 . TRBV28 . CASRSTENTEAFF TGTGCCAGTCGTTCGACAGAGAACACTGAAGCTTTCTTT
TRBJ1-3 TRBD1 TRBV4-1 . CASGFRDSSGNTIYF TGCGCCAGCGGATTCCGGGACAGCTCTGGAAACACCATATATTTT